A selection of T cell receptor beta chains follows, all from one sample in a study of shared clonotypes between healthy human individuals. Measured with immunoSEQ multiplex PCR; TCRdb has only the in-frame clones, and not every one. The profile covers under 2.5 million clones, with just under 95% appearing a single time and 0.37% taken by the ten largest. Sequenced: naive CD4+ T cells from PBMCs. These receptors were collected from a man younger than 35 in good health. Some clones in this sample may be carry-over from other donors' samples. Both conserved end residues are part of each CDR3. Each record gives: clone size, V gene, D gene, J gene, CDR3 DNA, CDR3 protein. The D gene is left open where the match is weak. Expanded clones get a size class; other rows say once, few or many, or leave the size out.

.	TRBV18	.	TRBJ1-1	TGTGCCAGCTCCCTCGGGGGAACGGGGAACACTGAAGCTTTCTTT	CASSLGGTGNTEAFF
.	TRBV7-9	.	TRBJ2-3	TGTGCCAGCAGCTCCGGACAGCTTAGCACAGATACGCAGTATTTT	CASSSGQLSTDTQYF
few	TRBV14	TRBD2	TRBJ2-1	TGTGCCAGCAGCCAAACTAGCGGGAGCTCCCACAATGAGCAGTTCTTC	CASSQTSGSSHNEQFF
.	TRBV7-9	TRBD2	TRBJ2-1	TGTGCCAGCAGCTTGGAGGGACTAGACAATGAGCAGTTCTTC	CASSLEGLDNEQFF
few	TRBV5-4	TRBD2	TRBJ2-5	TGTGCCAGCAGCTTGGGGCTAGCGGGGCAAGAGACCCAGTACTTC	CASSLGLAGQETQYF
.	TRBV2	TRBD2	TRBJ2-1	TGTGCCAGCAGTGTTGGGTCTAGCGGTGCCTACAATGAGCAGTTCTTC	CASSVGSSGAYNEQFF
.	TRBV5-4	TRBD1	TRBJ2-7	TGTGCCAGCAGCCCAGGGGGCGTAAGCTCCTACGAGCAGTACTTC	CASSPGGVSSYEQYF
.	TRBV7-3	.	TRBJ2-1	TGTGCCAGCAGCTTAGCGGGGCCTTCCTACAATGAGCAGTTCTTC	CASSLAGPSYNEQFF
.	TRBV20-1	.	TRBJ2-7	TGCAGTGCTCGTAGGGCCTACGAGCAGTACTTC	CSARRAYEQYF
.	TRBV5-4	TRBD1	TRBJ2-5	TGTGCCAGCAGCCCTAATCAGGGGGTGTTAGAGACCCAGTACTTC	CASSPNQGVLETQYF
.	TRBV10-3	TRBD1	TRBJ2-5	TGTGCCATCAGGGGGACAGCACAAGAGACCCAGTACTTC	CAIRGTAQETQYF
.	TRBV9	.	TRBJ1-1	TGTGCCAGCCACCCCGAGGGGTTGACTGAAGCTTTCTTT	CASHPEGLTEAFF
.	TRBV20-1	.	TRBJ2-4	TGCAGTCTAGAAGTCTCAAACATTCAGTACTTC	CSLEVSNIQYF
.	TRBV14	TRBD1	TRBJ1-1	TGTGCCAGCAGCCAAGTTGGGGGACAGTTGAACACTGAAGCTTTCTTT	CASSQVGGQLNTEAFF
once	TRBV19	.	TRBJ2-3	TGTGCCAGTAGTGCAGGGAGCCCTCCAGATACGCAGTATTTT	CASSAGSPPDTQYF
.	TRBV7-3	.	TRBJ2-1	TGTGCCAGCAGCTTAACGGAAGCCGAGGGCCGGAGGGGGAATGAGCAGTTCTTC	CASSLTEAEGRRGNEQFF
.	TRBV9	.	TRBJ2-1	TGTGCCAGCAGCTTCGGTGGGGGGCTTAACTCCTACAATGAGCAGTTCTTC	CASSFGGGLNSYNEQFF
.	TRBV5-1	.	TRBJ2-5	TGCGCCAGCAGCTTGCAGGCTTGGGAGACCCAGTACTTC	CASSLQAWETQYF
.	TRBV5-4	.	TRBJ2-5	TGTGCCAGCAGCTTGGGGGGGCCAGAGACCCAGTACTTC	CASSLGGPETQYF
once	TRBV25-1	TRBD1	TRBJ2-1	TGTGCCAGCAGTGAACCAGGGGGATCCTACAATGAGCAGTTCTTC	CASSEPGGSYNEQFF
.	TRBV27	TRBD1	TRBJ2-5	TGTGCCAGCAGTTCCGACTCAATAAGGGGCAGGGGGGAGACCCAGTACTTC	CASSSDSIRGRGETQYF
.	TRBV25-1	.	TRBJ2-3	TGTGCCAGCAGTGAGGGGGGAGAGGGTTATACGCAGTATTTT	CASSEGGEGYTQYF
.	TRBV5-1	.	TRBJ2-2	TGCGCCAGCAGCCCGCGGACAGAAACGAACACCGGGGAGCTGTTTTTT	CASSPRTETNTGELFF
.	TRBV4-2	.	TRBJ1-5	TGTGCCAGCAGCCAAGAGGCGTGGCAGGGCACCAATCAGCCCCAGCATTTT	CASSQEAWQGTNQPQHF
.	TRBV5-4	.	TRBJ1-2	TGTGCCAGCAGCTTCGACTCCGGCTATGGCTACACCTTC	CASSFDSGYGYTF
.	TRBV29-1	.	TRBJ1-2	TGCAGCGTTGACCCAATCAGTATTGGGCCACGCGGCTACACCTTC	CSVDPISIGPRGYTF
.	TRBV28	.	TRBJ2-7	TGTGCCAGCAGTTCCGCTACAGGACTCTTACCTAAGGGAAACTACCGGGGGCAGTACTTC	CASSSATGLLPKGNYRGQYF
.	TRBV7-2	.	TRBJ2-1	TGTGCCAGCAGCCCTGAGCGGAGCTCCTACAATGAGCAGTTCTTC	CASSPERSSYNEQFF
.	TRBV5-1	.	TRBJ1-2	TGCGCCAGCAGCCGTAATGCGGGGATGGTTGGCTACACCTTC	CASSRNAGMVGYTF